This T cell receptor (beta chain) was identified in a study of OX40 agonist ivuxolimab in advanced cancers. The germline gives CDR1 LNHDA, CDR2 SQIVND (reference sequence). The CDR3 is made up of 17 amino acids. Trimming pared 6 bases from V and 6 bases from J, leaving 26 bases between. Method: immunoSEQ multiplex PCR; TCRdb's copy keeps in-frame clones and lacks some. The sample lists about 72,000 clones; around 91% were seen once. The origin of this receptor is an adult with an advanced solid tumor such as melanoma, head and neck, liver or kidney cancer. This sample comprised CD4+ or CD8+ T cells sorted from blood, obtained in a trial of the OX40 agonist ivuxolimab. This chain uses TRBV19 with TRBJ1-2; perhaps TRBD1 as D (5 bases). The CDR3 loop reads CASSPIPGPLWRDGYTF. In DNA form, the CDR3 reads TGTGCCAGTAGCCCTATCCCGGGACCGCTTTGGAGGGATGGCTACACCTTC.